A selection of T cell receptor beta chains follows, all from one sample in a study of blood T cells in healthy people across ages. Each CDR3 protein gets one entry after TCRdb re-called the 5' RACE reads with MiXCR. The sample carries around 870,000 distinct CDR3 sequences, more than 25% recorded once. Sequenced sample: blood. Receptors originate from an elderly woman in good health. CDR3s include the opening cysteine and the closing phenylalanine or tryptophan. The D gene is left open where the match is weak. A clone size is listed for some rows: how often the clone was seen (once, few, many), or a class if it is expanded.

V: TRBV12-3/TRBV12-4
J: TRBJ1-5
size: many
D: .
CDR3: CASTSSGGNQPQHF
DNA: TGTGCCAGCACGAGTTCGGGGGGCAATCAGCCCCAGCATTTT

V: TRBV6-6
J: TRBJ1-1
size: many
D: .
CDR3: CASTRTANTEAFF
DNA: TGTGCCAGCACCAGGACGGCAAACACTGAAGCTTTCTTT

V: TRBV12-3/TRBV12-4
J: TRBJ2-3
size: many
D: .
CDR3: CASSFPGGVTDTQYF
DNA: TGTGCCAGCAGTTTCCCTGGGGGAGTCACAGATACGCAGTATTTT

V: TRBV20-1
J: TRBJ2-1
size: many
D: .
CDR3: CSARDWLASYNEQFF
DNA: TGCAGTGCTAGAGATTGGCTAGCGTCCTACAATGAGCAGTTCTTC

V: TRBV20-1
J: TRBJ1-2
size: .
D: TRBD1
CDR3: CSATDRDGYTF
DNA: TGCAGTGCAACGGACAGGGATGGCTACACCTTC

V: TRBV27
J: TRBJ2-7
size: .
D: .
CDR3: CASKRRGSYEQYF
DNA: TGTGCCAGCAAGAGACGGGGCTCCTACGAGCAGTACTTC

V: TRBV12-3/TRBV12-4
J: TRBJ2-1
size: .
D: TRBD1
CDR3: CASSSHFRPGQVENEQFF
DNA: TGTGCCAGCAGCTCACATTTCCGACCGGGACAGGTCGAGAATGAGCAGTTCTTC

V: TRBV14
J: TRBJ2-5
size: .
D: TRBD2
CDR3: CASSPQRGVQETQYF
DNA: TGTGCCAGCAGCCCCCAGCGGGGGGTTCAAGAGACCCAGTACTTC

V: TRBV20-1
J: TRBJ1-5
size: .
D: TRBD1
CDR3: CSARPGTVDHQPQHF
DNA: TGCAGTGCTAGACCCGGGACAGTCGATCATCAGCCCCAGCATTTT

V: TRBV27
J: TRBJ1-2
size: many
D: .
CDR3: CASSPKGGFNYGYTF
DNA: TGTGCCAGCAGTCCCAAGGGCGGGTTCAACTATGGCTACACCTTC

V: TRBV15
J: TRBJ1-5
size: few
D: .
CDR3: CATSRDWGSQPQHF
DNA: TGTGCCACCAGCAGAGACTGGGGAAGTCAGCCCCAGCATTTT

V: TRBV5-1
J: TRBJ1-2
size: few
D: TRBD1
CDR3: CASKTGVFGLDYGYTF
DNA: TGCGCCAGTAAAACAGGGGTCTTCGGTTTGGACTATGGCTACACCTTC

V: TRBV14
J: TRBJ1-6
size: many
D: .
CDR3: CASSLAGGAAPLHF
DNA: TGTGCCAGCAGCCTCGCCGGGGGGGCAGCTCCCCTCCACTTT

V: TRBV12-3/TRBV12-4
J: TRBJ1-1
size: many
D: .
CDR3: CASSSGVSTEAFF
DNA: TGTGCCAGCAGTTCAGGGGTTTCTACTGAAGCTTTCTTT

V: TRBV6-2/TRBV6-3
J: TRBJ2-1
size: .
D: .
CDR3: CASSYSTKGSYNEQFF
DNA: TGTGCCAGCAGTTATTCGACTAAAGGCTCCTACAATGAGCAGTTCTTC

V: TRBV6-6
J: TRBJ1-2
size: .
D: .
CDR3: CASSSNQDSYGYTF
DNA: TGTGCCAGCAGTTCAAACCAAGACAGCTATGGCTACACCTTC

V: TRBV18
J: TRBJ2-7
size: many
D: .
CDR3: CASSPWQGKGSEQYF
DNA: TGTGCCAGCTCACCATGGCAGGGCAAAGGTAGCGAGCAGTACTTC

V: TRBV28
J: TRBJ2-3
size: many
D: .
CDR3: CASSLIGASTDTQYF
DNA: TGTGCCAGCAGTTTAATCGGGGCCAGCACAGATACGCAGTATTTT

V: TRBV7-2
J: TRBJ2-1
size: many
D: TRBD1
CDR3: CASSLQGAREQFF
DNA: TGTGCCAGCAGCCTACAGGGGGCGCGAGAGCAGTTCTTC

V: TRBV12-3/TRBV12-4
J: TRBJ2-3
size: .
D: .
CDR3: CASSFRAWTLLADTQYF
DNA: TGTGCCAGCAGTTTTAGGGCGTGGACATTGCTGGCAGATACGCAGTATTTT

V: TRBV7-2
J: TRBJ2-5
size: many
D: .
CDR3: CASSLVIRRETQYF
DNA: TGTGCCAGCAGCTTAGTAATCAGGCGGGAGACCCAGTACTTC

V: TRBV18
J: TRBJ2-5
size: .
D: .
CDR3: CASSPPWERETQYF
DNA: TGTGCCAGCTCACCACCCTGGGAGAGAGAGACCCAGTACTTC

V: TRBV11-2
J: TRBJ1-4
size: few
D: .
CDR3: CASSPRGTINEKLFF
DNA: TGTGCCAGCAGCCCCCGAGGCACGATTAATGAAAAACTGTTTTTT

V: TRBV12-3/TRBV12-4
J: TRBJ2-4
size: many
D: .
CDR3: CASSRTGGNIQYF
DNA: TGTGCCAGCAGTAGGACTGGGGGAAACATTCAGTACTTC

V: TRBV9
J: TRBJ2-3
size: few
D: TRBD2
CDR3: CASSVNPPSGGDTQYF
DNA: TGTGCCAGCAGCGTAAATCCCCCTAGCGGGGGAGATACGCAGTATTTT

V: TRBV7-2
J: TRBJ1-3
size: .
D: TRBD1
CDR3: CASSGQTGVGNTIYF
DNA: TGTGCCAGCAGCGGCCAAACAGGGGTTGGAAACACCATATATTTT

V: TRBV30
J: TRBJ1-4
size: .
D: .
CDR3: CAWSVRRVNEKLFF
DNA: TGTGCCTGGAGTGTACGCAGGGTTAATGAAAAACTGTTTTTT

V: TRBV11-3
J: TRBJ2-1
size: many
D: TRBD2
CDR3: CASSPYEAGPSNEQFF
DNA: TGTGCCAGCAGCCCGTATGAAGCGGGGCCGAGCAATGAGCAGTTCTTC

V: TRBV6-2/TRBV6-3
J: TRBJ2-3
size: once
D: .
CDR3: CASSRGTTTDTQYF
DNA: TGTGCCAGCAGTAGGGGGACTACCACAGATACGCAGTATTTT

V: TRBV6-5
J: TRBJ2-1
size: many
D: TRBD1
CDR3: CASSLRQGPNEQFF
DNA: TGTGCCAGCAGTTTACGACAGGGACCGAATGAGCAGTTCTTC

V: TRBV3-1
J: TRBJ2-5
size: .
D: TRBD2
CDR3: CASSPGLAGWETQYF
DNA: TGTGCCAGCAGCCCTGGACTAGCGGGATGGGAGACCCAGTACTTC

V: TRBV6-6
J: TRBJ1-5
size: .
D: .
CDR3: CASSYSSTSNQPQHF
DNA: TGTGCCAGCAGTTACTCGAGTACAAGCAATCAGCCCCAGCATTTT

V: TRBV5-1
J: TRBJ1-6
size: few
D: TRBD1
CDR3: CASSPGQDYSPLHF
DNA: TGCGCCAGCAGTCCCGGACAGGATTATTCACCCCTCCACTTT

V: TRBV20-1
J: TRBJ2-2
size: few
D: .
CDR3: CSARKGTGELFF
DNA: TGCAGTGCCCGAAAGGGGACCGGGGAGCTGTTTTTT

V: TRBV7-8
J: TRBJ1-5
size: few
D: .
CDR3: CASSLTRDQPQHF
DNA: TGTGCCAGCAGCTTAACGAGGGATCAGCCCCAGCATTTT

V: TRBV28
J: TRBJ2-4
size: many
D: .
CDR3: CASSFRDKNIQYF
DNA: TGTGCCAGCAGTTTCCGGGACAAAAACATTCAGTACTTC

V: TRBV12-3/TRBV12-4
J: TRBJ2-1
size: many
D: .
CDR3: CASVNRGGGPSSYNEQFF
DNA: TGTGCCAGCGTCAACAGGGGCGGGGGTCCAAGCTCCTACAATGAGCAGTTCTTC

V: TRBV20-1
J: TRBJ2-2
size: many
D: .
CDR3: CSAREGAGGSGELFF
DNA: TGCAGTGCTAGAGAGGGCGCAGGGGGGTCCGGGGAGCTGTTTTTT

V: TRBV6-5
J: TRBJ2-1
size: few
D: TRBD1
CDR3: CASSYYSDRPARSSYNEQFF
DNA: TGTGCCAGCAGTTACTACTCGGACAGGCCGGCTAGGAGCTCCTACAATGAGCAGTTCTTC

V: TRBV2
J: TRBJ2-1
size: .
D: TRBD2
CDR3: CASSSGGGHEQFF
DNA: TGTGCCAGCAGTAGCGGGGGGGGGCATGAGCAGTTCTTC

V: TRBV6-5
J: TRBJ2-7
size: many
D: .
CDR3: CASSYGVRIGGYEQYF
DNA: TGTGCCAGCAGTTACGGGGTAAGGATCGGGGGCTACGAGCAGTACTTC

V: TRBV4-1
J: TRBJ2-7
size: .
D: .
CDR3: CASSQGAKVHSSYYEQYF
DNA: TGCGCCAGCAGCCAAGGGGCTAAGGTCCACTCTTCATATTACGAGCAGTACTTC

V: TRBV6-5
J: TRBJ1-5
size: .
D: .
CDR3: CASHEGLVGRPQHF
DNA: TGTGCCTCCCACGAAGGGCTCGTCGGGCGGCCCCAGCATTTT

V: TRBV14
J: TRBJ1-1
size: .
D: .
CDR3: CASSQEGHPNTEAFF
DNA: TGTGCCAGCAGCCAAGAGGGACACCCGAACACTGAAGCTTTCTTT

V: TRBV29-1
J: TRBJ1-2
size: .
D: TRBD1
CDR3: CSVEKGRGLYGYTF
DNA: TGCAGCGTTGAAAAGGGCAGGGGGCTCTATGGCTACACCTTC

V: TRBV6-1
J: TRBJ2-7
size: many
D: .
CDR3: CASKGVTLPEDSREQYF
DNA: TGTGCCAGCAAAGGGGTCACTTTGCCCGAGGACTCCCGCGAGCAGTACTTC

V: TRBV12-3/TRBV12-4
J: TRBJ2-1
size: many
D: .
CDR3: CASSFKGTSYNEQFF
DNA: TGTGCCAGCAGTTTCAAGGGGACCTCATACAATGAGCAGTTCTTC

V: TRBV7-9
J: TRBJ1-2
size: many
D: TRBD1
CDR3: CASSKNAGGFYGYTF
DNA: TGTGCCAGCAGCAAAAATGCAGGGGGCTTCTATGGCTACACCTTC